The 14 T cell receptor beta chains below were found in one sample sequenced in a study of cytomegalovirus exposure and HLA in healthy donors. The PCR made use of 60 Vbeta and 13 Jbeta primers. Sequencing used immunoSEQ multiplex PCR; TCRdb keeps in-frame clones, though not all of them. The sample contains some 140,000 clones, about 85% of which appear only once. Sequenced: PBMCs. These TCRs come from a man aged 25 to 40 in good health and CMV-seropositive.

This clone was seen more than once but under ten times. J is TRBJ1-6 and V is TRBV18; tentatively, D is TRBD1 (6 bases). The CDR3 contains 14 residues. The germline V gene has CDR1 KGHSH and CDR2 LQKENI. Trimming took off 6 bases at V and 6 bases at J, with 12 bases between the two ends. CDR3 DNA: TGTGCCAGCTCCCAGGACAGCTCTAATTCACCCCTCCACTTT. Encoded protein: CASSQDSSNSPLHF.

The V and J genes are TRBV29-1 and TRBJ2-2; D is perhaps TRBD1 (6 bases). V lost 4 bases to trimming and J lost 6 bases, with 21 bases between them. The CDR3 covers 16 residues. Germline assignment: CDR1 SQVTM and CDR2 ANQGSEA. CDR3 residues: CSVVSGVVWVPGELFF. The CDR3, as DNA: TGCAGCGTTGTATCAGGGGTAGTTTGGGTCCCCGGGGAGCTGTTTTTT.

The chain has TRBV12-1 and TRBJ1-2. TRBV12-1 is a recognized pseudogene. The length of the CDR3 is 13 residues. The CDR3 coding sequence is TGTGCCAGCAGCTTTGCCCGGGGAAGAGGCTACACCTTC. Its protein product is CASSFARGRGYTF.

The chain employs TRBV4-1 and TRBJ1-2; possible D gene TRBD1, 6 bases. The V end lost 0 bases, the J end lost 4 bases, and 12 bases lay between the germline ends. The germline V gene has CDR1 MGHRA and CDR2 YSYEKL. CDR3 length: 15 residues. The CDR3 loop is CASSQEQGLGYGYTF. Written as DNA, the CDR3 is TGCGCCAGCAGCCAAGAGCAGGGGTTGGGCTATGGCTACACCTTC.

J is TRBJ2-7 and V is TRBV15, with 8 nucleotides matching TRBD2. V gave up 3 bases and J gave up 6 bases; unmatched junction bases: 4. CDR1 is LNHNV, CDR2 YYDKDF, per germline (reference sequence). The CDR3 runs 13 residues. CDR3 amino acids: CATSRSLAGEQYF. The CDR3 bases are TGTGCCACCAGCAGGAGCCTAGCGGGCGAGCAGTACTTC.

This chain connects TRBV10-2 to TRBJ2-1, with D possibly TRBD2 on 6 matching bases. V was shortened by 3 bases and J by 0 bases, with 18 bases between the two germline ends. The germline V gene has CDR1 WSHSY and CDR2 SAAADI. The CDR3 sequence is 18 residues long. The CDR3 here is CASSDPTRGAYSYNEQFF. The CDR3 DNA reads TGCGCCAGCAGTGACCCCACCCGCGGGGCTTACTCCTACAATGAGCAGTTCTTC.

The chain couples TRBV2 to TRBJ1-2; maybe TRBD1 (5 bases). V was shortened by 7 bases and J by 6 bases, with 21 bases between the two germline ends. The CDR3 is 15 residues long. CDR1 and CDR2 (germline): SNHLY, FYNNEI. The CDR3 region is CASIEFGGGGNGYTF. Written as DNA, the CDR3 is TGTGCCAGCATAGAATTCGGGGGAGGTGGGAATGGCTACACCTTC.

The J gene is TRBJ1-2, the V gene TRBV27; D may be TRBD1 (6 bases). The CDR3 extends over 13 amino acids. Germline V lookup: CDR1 MNHEY, CDR2 SMNVEV (reference sequence). V was cut by 5 bases and J by 5 bases, with 12 bases left in between. The chain's CDR3 is CASSLAGTYGYTF. The CDR3 nucleotides are TGTGCCAGCAGTCTAGCCGGGACATATGGCTACACCTTC.

The chain is built from TRBV6-5 and TRBJ2-7, with 11 bases identical to TRBD2. The germline V gene has CDR1 MNHEY and CDR2 SVGAGI. The CDR3 totals 15 residues. The V and J ends lost 6 bases and 5 bases, in that order; junction bases with no gene match: 9. The CDR3 nucleotides are TGTGCCAGCAGCTACCTTAGCGGGAGGGGCCACGAGCAGTACTTC. Amino acid sequence: CASSYLSGRGHEQYF.

The J gene is TRBJ1-1, the V gene TRBV6-5; no clear D. From germline, CDR1 is MNHEY and CDR2 SVGAGI. The ends were cut back, 7 bases at V and 4 bases at J, with 16 bases in the middle. This CDR3 contains 14 residues. The CDR3 sequence: CASNPSAGSTEAFF. The DNA of the CDR3 is TGTGCCAGCAACCCGTCTGCGGGTAGCACTGAAGCTTTCTTT.

The CDR3 protein is CSVLRQGSEKLFF. As DNA, the CDR3 is TGCAGCGTATTACGGCAGGGGAGTGAAAAACTGTTTTTT. The chain joins TRBV29-1 to TRBJ1-4; possibly TRBD1 for D (6 bases). The CDR3 length is 13 residues. Trimming shortened V by 6 bases and J by 7 bases, and 15 bases separated the two germline ends. Germline assignment: CDR1 SQVTM and CDR2 ANQGSEA. Supplemented by reference TRBV29-1 and TRBJ1-4, the full variable domain reads SAVISQKPSRDICQRGTSLTIQCQVDSQVTMMFWYRQQPGQSLTLIATANQGSEATYESGFVIDKFPISRPNLTFSTLTVSNMSPEDSSIYLCSVLRQGSEKLFFGSGTQLSVL.

The chain employs TRBV27 and TRBJ1-5; a possible D gene is TRBD1 (5 bases). V gave up 2 bases and J gave up 3 bases, with 11 bases separating them. From germline, CDR1 is MNHEY and CDR2 SMNVEV (reference sequence). The CDR3 runs to 15 residues. The CDR3 DNA reads TGTGCCAGCAGTTTACGGGGGGTGAACAATCAGCCCCAGCATTTT. Translating gives CASSLRGVNNQPQHF.

The gene calls are TRBV7-6 and TRBJ2-7, with a possible D match to TRBD1 (6 bases). This CDR3 has 12 residues. Germline V gene lookup returns CDR1 SGHVS and CDR2 FNYEAQ. V lost 5 bases and J lost 2, with 7 bases in between. The CDR3: CASSPGAYEQYF. DNA for the CDR3: TGTGCCAGCAGCCCAGGGGCCTACGAGCAGTACTTC. Full variable domain (rest looked up from reference TRBV7-6 and TRBJ2-7): GAGVSQSPRYKVTKRGQDVALRCDPISGHVSLYWYRQALGQGPEFLTYFNYEAQQDKSGLPNDRFSAERPEGSISTLTIQRTEQRDSAMYRCASSPGAYEQYFGPGTRLTVT.

This clone was seen many times. The chain employs TRBV4-1 and TRBJ2-7, with D tentatively TRBD1 (6 bases). The V end lost 3 bases, the J end lost 7 bases, and 16 bases lay between the germline ends. Germline lookup yields CDR1 MGHRA and CDR2 YSYEKL. CDR3 length equals 14 residues. CDR3 residues: CASSQSQGAMEQYF. CDR3 bases: TGCGCCAGCAGCCAGTCACAGGGCGCTATGGAGCAGTACTTC.